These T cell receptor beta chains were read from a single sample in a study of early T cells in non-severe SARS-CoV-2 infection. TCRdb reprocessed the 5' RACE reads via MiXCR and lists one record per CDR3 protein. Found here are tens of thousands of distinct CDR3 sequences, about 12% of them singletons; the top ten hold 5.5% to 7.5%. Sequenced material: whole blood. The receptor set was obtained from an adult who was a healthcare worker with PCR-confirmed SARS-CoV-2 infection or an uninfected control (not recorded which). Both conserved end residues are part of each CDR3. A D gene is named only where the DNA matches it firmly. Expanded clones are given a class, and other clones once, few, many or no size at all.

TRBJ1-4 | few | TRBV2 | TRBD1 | TGTGCCAGCAGCACCGGGACAGGGAGAGAAAAACTGTTTTTT | CASSTGTGREKLFF
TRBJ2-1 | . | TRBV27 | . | TGTGCCAGCAGCCAATCCCCAAATGAGCAGTTCTTC | CASSQSPNEQFF
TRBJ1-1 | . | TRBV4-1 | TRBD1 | TGCGCCAGCGAGATGAACAGGGGGAGCACTGAAGCTTTCTTT | CASEMNRGSTEAFF
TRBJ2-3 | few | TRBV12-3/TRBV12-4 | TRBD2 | TGTGCCAGCAGCCTAGCGGGAGTCCGCACAGATACGCAGTATTTT | CASSLAGVRTDTQYF
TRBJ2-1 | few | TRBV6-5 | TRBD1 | TGTGCCAGCAGCCCGGACAGGTCAGCCTACAATGAGCAGTTCTTC | CASSPDRSAYNEQFF
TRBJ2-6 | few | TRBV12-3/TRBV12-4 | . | TGTGCCAGCAACCCTAACCGGGGGGCAGCCTTAGTTGGGGCCAACGTCCTGACTTTC | CASNPNRGAALVGANVLTF
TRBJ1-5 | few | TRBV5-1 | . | TGCGCCAGCAGCTTGGGAAGGGTGGATTCGCCCCAGCATTTT | CASSLGRVDSPQHF
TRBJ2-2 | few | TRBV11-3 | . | TGTGCCAGCAGCTTGACGGACACCGGGGAGCTGTTTTTT | CASSLTDTGELFF
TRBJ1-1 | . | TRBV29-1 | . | TGCAGCGTCGCGAACACTGAAGCTTTCTTT | CSVANTEAFF
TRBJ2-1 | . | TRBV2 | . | TGTGCCAGCAGTGAAGGGTTCTCCTACAATGAGCAGTTCTTC | CASSEGFSYNEQFF
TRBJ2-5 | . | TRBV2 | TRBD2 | TGTGCCAGCAGGAATACTAGCGGGGGCCAAGAGACCCAGTACTTC | CASRNTSGGQETQYF
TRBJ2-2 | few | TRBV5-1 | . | TGCGCCAGCTCCCTGTGGGCCGACACCGGGGAGCTGTTTTTT | CASSLWADTGELFF
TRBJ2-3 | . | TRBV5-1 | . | TGCGCCAGCAGCCTGTTTATGGGCACAGATACGCAGTATTTT | CASSLFMGTDTQYF
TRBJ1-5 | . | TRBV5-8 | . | TGTGCCAGCAGCTTGGCCCCGAATCAGCCCCAGCATTTT | CASSLAPNQPQHF
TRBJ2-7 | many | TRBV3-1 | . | TGTGCCAGCAGCCAAGCCACCGAGCAGTACTTC | CASSQATEQYF
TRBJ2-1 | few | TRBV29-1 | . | TGCAGCGCCGGTGGGCCGGCGGCCACTTCCTACAATGAGCAGTTCTTC | CSAGGPAATSYNEQFF
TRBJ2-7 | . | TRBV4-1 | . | TGCGCCAGCAGCCAAACAACTCCGGCCTCGGGGTACGAGCAGTACTTC | CASSQTTPASGYEQYF
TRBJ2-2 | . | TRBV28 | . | TGTGCCAGCACCCCAGGGCTCCCCGGGGAGCTGTTTTTT | CASTPGLPGELFF
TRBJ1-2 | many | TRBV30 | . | TGTGCCTGGAGTGCCCAAATCGGCAGGGTTGGTGGCTACACCTTC | CAWSAQIGRVGGYTF
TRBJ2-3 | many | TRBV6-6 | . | TGTGCCAGCAGGGGAGCAGGGGTCCCACCCACAGATACGCAGTATTTT | CASRGAGVPPTDTQYF
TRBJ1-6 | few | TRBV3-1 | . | TGTGCCAGCCGCGGGACTCCTGGCTCACCCCTCCACTTT | CASRGTPGSPLHF
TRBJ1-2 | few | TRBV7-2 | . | TGTGCCAGCAGCTTAGTGTCCAGGAAGAATGGCTACACCTTC | CASSLVSRKNGYTF
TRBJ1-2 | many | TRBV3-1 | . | TGTGCCAGCAGCCAATACCTACTGGGAGGGGGCTACACCTTC | CASSQYLLGGGYTF
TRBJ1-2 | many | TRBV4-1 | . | TGCGCCAGCAGCCAGATCGACAGTTATGGCTACACCTTC | CASSQIDSYGYTF
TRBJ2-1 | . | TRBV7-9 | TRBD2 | TGTGCCATCAGCGGGCAGCAGCGGGATGAGAATGAGCAGTTCTTC | CAISGQQRDENEQFF
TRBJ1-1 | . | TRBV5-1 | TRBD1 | TGCGCCAGCAGCTTAAACAGGGGCGAAGCTTTCTTT | CASSLNRGEAFF
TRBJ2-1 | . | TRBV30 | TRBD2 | TGTGCCTGGAGTGTCACTAGCGGGAGTAATGAGCAGTTCTTC | CAWSVTSGSNEQFF
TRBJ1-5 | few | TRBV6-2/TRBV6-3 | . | TGTGCCAGCAGCCCCCGGGTAAGGGCGGATCAGCCCCAGCATTTT | CASSPRVRADQPQHF